The clone carrying this T cell receptor (beta chain) has ten or more counts. No antigen is known for it. CDR3 length: 15 residues. The V and J ends lost 4 bases and 7 bases, in that order; junction bases with no gene match: 9. CDR1 and CDR2 (germline): SGDLS, YYNGEE. This record belongs to a study of CD8 T cells in ankylosing spondylitis. Study-wide results and caveats: There was reportedly significant enrichment of clones that were disease-linked in matched ankylosing spondylitis synovial fluid. A TCR beta motif made of several highly homologous variants seemed typical of ankylosing spondylitis blood. CD8+ by phenotype, disease-linked clones were relatively rare in peripheral blood.

With molecular barcodes, quantitative 5'-RACE was used to make the TCR beta libraries. TCRdb re-called the 5' RACE reads with MiXCR, one entry per CDR3 protein. The profile shows roughly 250,000 distinct CDR3 sequences, less than 10% of them singletons. The sequencing sample was made of blood, either unsorted or a sorted T cell fraction (not recorded which). This chain connects TRBV9 to TRBJ1-5, with 9 bases matching TRBD1. The sequence derives from a male donor with ankylosing spondylitis or in good health (not recorded which). CDR3 amino acids: CASSPGTGPDQPQHF. The CDR3 coding sequence is TGTGCCAGCAGCCCCGGGACAGGGCCTGACCAGCCCCAGCATTTT. Drawing the rest from reference TRBV9 and TRBJ1-5, the complete variable domain is DSGVTQTPKHLITATGQRVTLRCSPRSGDLSVYWYQQSLDQGLQFLIQYYNGEERAKGNILERFSAQQFPDLHSELNLSSLELGDSALYFCASSPGTGPDQPQHFGDGTRLSIL.